A selection of T cell receptor beta chains follows, all from one sample in a study of blood T cell repertoires in COVID-19. Data came from immunoSEQ multiplex PCR; TCRdb stores just in-frame clones and leaves some out. The table records tens of thousands of clones, about 92% of them present only once. The sequencing input was peripheral blood. The source is a woman older than 75 with acute or convalescent COVID-19. The CDR3 runs from the conserved cysteine through the conserved F or W. A D gene is named only where the DNA matches it firmly. Clone size is stated in some rows and not others, as once, few, many or a class when expanded.

CDR3 protein: CASSQAVKGGTGGPNEQFF
CDR3 DNA: TGTGCCAGCAGCCAAGCGGTAAAGGGTGGGACCGGGGGGCCGAATGAGCAGTTCTTC
clone size: NA
J gene: TRBJ2-1
D gene: NA
V gene: TRBV4-2

CDR3 protein: CASSAASGRVTDTQYF
CDR3 DNA: TGTGCCAGCAGTGCCGCTAGCGGGAGAGTCACAGATACGCAGTATTTT
clone size: NA
J gene: TRBJ2-3
D gene: TRBD2
V gene: TRBV2

CDR3 protein: CASSPGIYPSYNEQFF
CDR3 DNA: TGTGCCAGCAGCCCCGGGATTTATCCATCCTACAATGAGCAGTTCTTC
clone size: NA
J gene: TRBJ2-1
D gene: NA
V gene: TRBV11-3

CDR3 protein: CASSPFLRTGGPHSNTGELFF
CDR3 DNA: TGTGCCAGCAGCCCTTTCCTGAGGACAGGGGGTCCCCATTCGAACACCGGGGAGCTGTTTTTT
clone size: NA
J gene: TRBJ2-2
D gene: TRBD1
V gene: TRBV14

CDR3 protein: CASSLLGSLNTEAFF
CDR3 DNA: TGCGCCAGCAGCCTTCTGGGCAGTTTGAACACTGAAGCTTTCTTT
clone size: NA
J gene: TRBJ1-1
D gene: NA
V gene: TRBV5-1

CDR3 protein: CASSFWGLGNIQYF
CDR3 DNA: TGTGCCAGCAGCTTTTGGGGGCTAGGGAACATTCAGTACTTC
clone size: NA
J gene: TRBJ2-4
D gene: NA
V gene: TRBV5-5

CDR3 protein: CASSQDLGSTEAFF
CDR3 DNA: TGTGCCAGCAGCCAAGACTTGGGGAGCACTGAAGCTTTCTTT
clone size: NA
J gene: TRBJ1-1
D gene: NA
V gene: TRBV14

CDR3 protein: CATSRSGGGTGELFF
CDR3 DNA: TGTGCCACCAGCCGATCGGGGGGCGGAACCGGGGAGCTGTTTTTT
clone size: NA
J gene: TRBJ2-2
D gene: NA
V gene: TRBV24-1

CDR3 protein: CASSIIPNEQFF
CDR3 DNA: TGTGCCAGTAGTATTATCCCCAATGAGCAGTTCTTC
clone size: NA
J gene: TRBJ2-1
D gene: NA
V gene: TRBV19

CDR3 protein: CASEGGVSGNTIYF
CDR3 DNA: TGTGCCAGTGAGGGGGGGGTGAGCGGAAACACCATATATTTT
clone size: NA
J gene: TRBJ1-3
D gene: NA
V gene: TRBV28

CDR3 protein: CAWSNVSPGELFF
CDR3 DNA: TGTGCCTGGAGTAACGTGAGCCCCGGGGAGCTGTTTTTT
clone size: NA
J gene: TRBJ2-2
D gene: NA
V gene: TRBV30

CDR3 protein: CASSRGGQYNEQFF
CDR3 DNA: TGTGCCAGCTCCCGAGGTGGACAGTACAATGAGCAGTTCTTC
clone size: once
J gene: TRBJ2-1
D gene: NA
V gene: TRBV18

CDR3 protein: CASSRQGREQFF
CDR3 DNA: TGTGCCAGCAGCCGTCAAGGGAGGGAGCAGTTCTTC
clone size: NA
J gene: TRBJ2-1
D gene: NA
V gene: TRBV3-1/TRBV3-2

CDR3 protein: CASSSPGGETQYF
CDR3 DNA: TGTGCCAGCAGTTCCCCAGGGGGTGAGACCCAGTACTTC
clone size: once
J gene: TRBJ2-5
D gene: TRBD1
V gene: TRBV6-5